These 21 T cell receptor beta chains were all obtained from the same sample, sequenced in a study of CD8 T cells in ankylosing spondylitis. Findings and limits, study-wide: It appeared that ankylosing spondylitis blood was characterized by a TCR beta motif of about 8 highly homologous variants.

Which antigens these TCRs recognize remains unknown. TCRdb redid the calling of the 5' RACE reads with MiXCR, one entry per CDR3 protein. Here the sample spans about 510,000 distinct CDR3 sequences, under 5.5% being singletons. The sequenced sample was blood, either unsorted or a sorted T cell fraction (not recorded which). These receptors all come from a male donor with ankylosing spondylitis.

This clonotype was picked up many times. V gene TRBV24-1 combines with J gene TRBJ1-3; D remains unclear. V lost 3 bases, J lost 5 bases, and 7 bases lay in between. CDR1 is KGHDR and CDR2 is SFDVKD in the germline V gene. This CDR3 is 13 amino acids long. CDR3 sequence reads: CATSDPSRNTIYF. As DNA, the CDR3 is TGTGCCACCAGTGATCCCAGCAGAAACACCATATATTTT.

This clonotype was detected a few times. This chain uses TRBV5-1 with TRBJ2-3; weak D call: TRBD2 (6 bases). Germline V gene data show CDR1 as SGHRS and CDR2 as YFSETQ. The CDR3 length is 14 residues. Trimming removed 4 bases at V and 2 bases at J, with 11 bases between. CDR3 nucleotides: TGCGCCAGCAGCAGTAGCGGTTTCACAGATACGCAGTATTTT. The encoded protein is CASSSSGFTDTQYF.

This clonotype showed up many times. The J gene is TRBJ2-7, the V gene TRBV4-2; D unclear. There are 15 residues in the CDR3. V lost 0 bases and J lost 3, with 12 bases in between. Germline values: CDR1 LGHNA, CDR2 YNFKEQ. The CDR3 loop reads CASSQDLAGGYEQYF. The CDR3 bases are TGTGCCAGCAGCCAAGATCTCGCAGGTGGCTACGAGCAGTACTTC.

The table lists this clonotype with many counts. This chain connects TRBV27 to TRBJ1-1; TRBD1 is a possible D gene (5 bases). CDR1 and CDR2 (germline): MNHEY, SMNVEV (reference sequence). Trimming took off 2 bases at V and 12 bases at J, with 16 bases between the two ends. There are 13 residues in the CDR3. CDR3 sequence: CASSLAERGETFF. Here the CDR3 DNA reads TGTGCCAGCAGTTTAGCTGAGAGGGGAGAGACTTTCTTT.

This clonotype was observed many times. V is TRBV20-1 and J is TRBJ1-6; D remains unclear. V lost 5 bases and J 10 bases, leaving 12 bases between the germline ends. There are 12 residues in the CDR3. Germline CDR1 and CDR2: DFQATT and SNEGSKA (reference sequence). The CDR3 is CSARFLSSPLHF. CDR3 coding DNA: TGCAGTGCTCGCTTTCTTTCCTCACCCCTCCACTTT.

The table lists this clonotype with many counts. At one end the junction does not follow the germline gene, possibly because of a read error. The V gene is TRBV4-3, the J gene TRBJ1-3; no reliable D call. Germline CDR1 and CDR2: LGHNA and YSLEER. The CDR3 consists of 15 residues. CDR3 protein: CASSQDGFAGNTIYF. The CDR3 DNA is TGCGCCAGCAGCCAAGATGGGTTTGCTGGGAACACCATATATTTT.

The sample holds many counts of this clonotype. This chain joins TRBV6-6 and TRBJ2-1; D not resolved. This CDR3 comprises 12 residues. The V gene lost 0 bases and the J gene lost 5 bases, with 2 bases spanning the gap. CDR1 is MNHNY, CDR2 SVGAGI, per germline (reference sequence). The chain's CDR3 is CASSYSNNEQFF. The CDR3 region has the DNA TGTGCCAGCAGTTACTCGAACAATGAGCAGTTCTTC.

Notes on this clonotype: At one of its ends the junction is not consistent with the germline gene, which may arise from a read error. The chain is built from TRBV6-1 and TRBJ2-3; D could derive from TRBD1 or TRBD2 (5 bases each). This CDR3 comprises 14 residues. Germline V lookup: CDR1 MNHNS, CDR2 SASEGT. The CDR3 region is CASWRRGTSDTKYF. CDR3 DNA: TGTGCCAGCTGGAGGCGAGGGACCTCAGATACGAAGTATTTT.

On this clonotype: This may stem from a read error, because a much larger clone lies one nucleotide away. CDR3 sequence reads: CASSSNVPLLGLTEAFF. CDR3 DNA sequence: TGTGCCAGCAGCTCGAACGTCCCCCTGCTGGGCCTCACTGAAGCTTTCTTT. The rearrangement joins TRBV28 to TRBJ1-1; D is unresolved. The CDR3 runs 17 residues. Germline CDR1 is MDHEN and CDR2 is SYDVKM. V was pared by 6 bases and J by 4 bases, with 24 bases between. The variable domain in full, with the rest retrieved from reference TRBV28 and TRBJ1-1, is DVKVTQSSRYLVKRTGEKVFLECVQDMDHENMFWYRQDPGLGLRLIYFSYDVKMKEKGDIPEGYSVSREKKERFSLILESASTNQTSMYLCASSSNVPLLGLTEAFFGQGTRLTVV.

In its sample, this clonotype was seen many times. The chain is built from TRBV20-1 and TRBJ1-2; 7 bases are shared with TRBD1. Germline CDR1 reads DFQATT; CDR2 reads SNEGSKA (reference sequence). This CDR3 spans 15 amino acids. Unmatched junction bases numbered 8, after V lost 3 bases and J lost 1 base. Here the CDR3 DNA reads TGCAGTGCTAGCCCGGGACAGCAAATTAACTATGGCTACACCTTC. This codes for CSASPGQQINYGYTF.

This clonotype showed up many times. The rearrangement uses TRBV20-1 and TRBJ2-4, with D unresolved. Germline lookup yields CDR1 DFQATT and CDR2 SNEGSKA (reference sequence). Trimming left V 0 bases short and J 0 bases short, with 12 bases between. The CDR3 runs 16 residues. The DNA for the CDR3 is TGCAGTGCTAGAGATAGGCAGACCTTAGCCAAAAACATTCAGTACTTC. Protein: CSARDRQTLAKNIQYF.

This clonotype was recorded at least ten times. The chain recombines TRBV5-1 with TRBJ2-1, with D hard to call. Trimming cost V 2 bases and J 2 bases, with 8 bases left between them. Germline values: CDR1 SGHRS, CDR2 YFSETQ. The CDR3 is made up of 14 amino acids. CDR3 sequence: CASSFGVAYNEQFF. In DNA form, the CDR3 reads TGCGCCAGCAGCTTCGGTGTGGCCTACAATGAGCAGTTCTTC.

This rearrangement joins TRBV5-1 to TRBJ2-3; 9 nucleotides agree with TRBD2. The CDR3 consists of 15 residues. The V segment lost 3 bases and the J segment 4 bases; nucleotides outside the gene matches: 6. The germline gives CDR1 SGHRS, CDR2 YFSETQ. The CDR3 DNA reads as TGCGCCAGCAGCTCTAGCGGGGATACGTCAGATACGCAGTATTTT. Its protein is CASSSSGDTSDTQYF.

This clonotype was counted ten times or more. The CDR3 is CASSLGNRGPEQYF. In DNA, the CDR3 is TGCGCCAGCAGCTTGGGGAACAGGGGGCCCGAGCAGTACTTC. The chain couples TRBV5-1 to TRBJ2-7; 9 nucleotides match TRBD1. Germline V lookup: CDR1 SGHRS, CDR2 YFSETQ. With V trimmed by 0 bases and J by 6 bases, 4 bases remained unmatched. The CDR3 is 14 amino acids. Looking up the rest from reference TRBV5-1 and TRBJ2-7 gives the full variable domain: KAGVTQTPRYLIKTRGQQVTLSCSPISGHRSVSWYQQTPGQGLQFLFEYFSETQRNKGNFPGRFSGRQFSNSRSEMNVSTLELGDSALYLCASSLGNRGPEQYFGPGTRLTVT.

This clonotype showed up many times. The chain uses TRBV7-2 and TRBJ1-6; D is undetermined. V shed 2 bases and J shed 6 bases, with 11 bases lying between them. The CDR3 has 15 amino acids. The V gene's germline CDR1 is SGHTA and CDR2 FQGNSA. The CDR3 DNA sequence: TGTGCCAGCAGCTTACAACGGGTCGGTAATTCACCCCTCCACTTT. This gives the protein CASSLQRVGNSPLHF.

In its sample, this clonotype was seen many times. The chain carries TRBV11-2 and TRBJ1-1; 9 bases agree with TRBD1. V lost 4 bases and J lost 11; bases outside the gene matches: 8. The CDR3 is made up of 13 amino acids. Germline CDR1 reads SGHAT; CDR2 reads FQNNGV. CDR3 bases: TGTGCCAGCAGCTCTTCCGGGACAGGGAGGGCTTTCTTT. It specifies CASSSSGTGRAFF.

In its sample, this clonotype was seen many times. This sequence joins TRBV6-1 and TRBJ2-7; 7 nucleotides line up with TRBD1. Unmatched junction bases numbered 5, after V lost 4 bases and J lost 2 bases. Germline V gene lookup returns CDR1 MNHNS and CDR2 SASEGT. The CDR3 length is 14 residues. CDR3 protein: CASSGWTGTYEQYF. DNA of the CDR3: TGTGCCAGCAGTGGGTGGACAGGAACCTACGAGCAGTACTTC.

This clonotype has a count of ten or more. The chain uses TRBV15 and TRBJ2-1, with TRBD2 matching over 8 bases. V lost 0 bases, J lost 4 bases, and 5 bases stayed unmatched. The germline gives CDR1 LNHNV, CDR2 YYDKDF (reference sequence). The CDR3 is 16 amino acids. CDR3 sequence: CATSRDQIAGYNEQFF. CDR3 nucleotides: TGTGCCACCAGCAGAGATCAGATAGCGGGGTACAATGAGCAGTTCTTC.

This clonotype was seen repeatedly, ten times or more. The rearrangement links TRBV9 to TRBJ2-1, with a weak D call TRBD2 (6 bases). Germline V gene data show CDR1 as SGDLS and CDR2 as YYNGEE. This CDR3 has 15 amino acids. The germline V and J ends were trimmed by 0 bases and 0 bases, with 7 bases remaining between them. CDR3 loop: CASSVAGVSYNEQFF. The CDR3 coding sequence is TGTGCCAGCAGCGTAGCGGGAGTCTCCTACAATGAGCAGTTCTTC.

This clonotype was picked up many times. This chain links TRBV4-2 with TRBJ2-7, with TRBD1 identical over 8 bases. V lost 5 bases to trimming and J lost 0 bases; unmatched junction nucleotides: 3. Germline CDR1 and CDR2: LGHNA and YNFKEQ. The CDR3 extends over 14 amino acids. The CDR3 is CASSFGQGSYEQYF. The CDR3 DNA reads TGTGCCAGCAGCTTCGGACAGGGCTCCTACGAGCAGTACTTC.

This clonotype has just a few counts. The chain joins TRBV6-2 or TRBV6-3 to TRBJ2-3, with TRBD1 as a possible D gene (5 bases). Trimming removed 9 bases from V and 7 bases from J, with 14 bases in between. Germline loops: CDR1 MNHEY, CDR2 SVGEGT. This CDR3 region has 12 residues. CDR3 protein: CASDGGAYTQYF. CDR3 bases: TGTGCCAGTGACGGTGGGGCCTATACGCAGTATTTT.